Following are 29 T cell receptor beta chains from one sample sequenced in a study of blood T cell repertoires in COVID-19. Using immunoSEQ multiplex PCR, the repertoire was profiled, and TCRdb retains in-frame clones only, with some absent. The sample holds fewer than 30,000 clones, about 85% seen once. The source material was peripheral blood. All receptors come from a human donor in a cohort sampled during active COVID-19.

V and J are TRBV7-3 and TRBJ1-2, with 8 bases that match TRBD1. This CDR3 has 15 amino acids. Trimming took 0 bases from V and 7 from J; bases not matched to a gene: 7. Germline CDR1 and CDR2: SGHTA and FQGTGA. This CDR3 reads CASSLTAGQGSGYTF. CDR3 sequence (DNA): TGTGCCAGCAGCTTAACGGCCGGACAGGGTTCTGGCTACACCTTC.

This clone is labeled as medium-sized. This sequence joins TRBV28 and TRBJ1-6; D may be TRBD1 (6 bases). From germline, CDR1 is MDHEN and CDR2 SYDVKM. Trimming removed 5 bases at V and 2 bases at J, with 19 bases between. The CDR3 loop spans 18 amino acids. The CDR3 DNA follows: TGTGCCAGCAGTCTAGGGGGGGCAGGGGACACCTATAATTCACCCCTCCACTTT. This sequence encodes CASSLGGAGDTYNSPLHF.

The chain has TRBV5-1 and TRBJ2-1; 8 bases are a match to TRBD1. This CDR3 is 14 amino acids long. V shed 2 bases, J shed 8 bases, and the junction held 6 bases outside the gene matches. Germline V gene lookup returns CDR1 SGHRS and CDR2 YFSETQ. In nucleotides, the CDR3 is TGCGCCAGCAGCTTCGACAGGGGTTCGGATGAGCAGTTCTTC. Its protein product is CASSFDRGSDEQFF.

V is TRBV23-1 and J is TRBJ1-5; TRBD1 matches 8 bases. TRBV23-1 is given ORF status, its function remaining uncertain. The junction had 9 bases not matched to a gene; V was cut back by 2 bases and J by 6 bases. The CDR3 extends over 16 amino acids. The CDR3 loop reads CASSQRPGQVFQPQHF. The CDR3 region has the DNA TGCGCCAGCAGTCAACGCCCGGGACAGGTATTTCAGCCCCAGCATTTT.

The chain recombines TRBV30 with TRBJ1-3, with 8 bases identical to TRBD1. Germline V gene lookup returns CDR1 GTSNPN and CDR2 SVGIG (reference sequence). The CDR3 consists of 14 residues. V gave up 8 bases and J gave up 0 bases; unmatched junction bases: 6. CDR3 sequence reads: CAGRQGSSGNTIYF. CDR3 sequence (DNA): TGTGCCGGAAGACAGGGGAGCTCTGGAAACACCATATATTTT.

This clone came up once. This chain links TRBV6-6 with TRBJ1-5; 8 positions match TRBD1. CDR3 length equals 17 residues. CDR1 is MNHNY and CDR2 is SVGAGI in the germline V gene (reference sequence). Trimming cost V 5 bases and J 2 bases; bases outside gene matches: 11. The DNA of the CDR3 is TGTGCCAGCAGTCGCCGGGACAGGCCCGGAGGCAATCAGCCCCAGCATTTT. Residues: CASSRRDRPGGNQPQHF.

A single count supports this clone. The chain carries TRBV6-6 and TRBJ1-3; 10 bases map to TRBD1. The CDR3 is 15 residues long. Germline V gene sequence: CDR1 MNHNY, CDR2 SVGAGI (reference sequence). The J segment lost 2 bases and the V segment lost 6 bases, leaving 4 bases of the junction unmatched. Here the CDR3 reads CASRSGTGAGNTIYF. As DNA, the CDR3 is TGTGCCAGCAGGTCCGGGACAGGGGCTGGAAACACCATATATTTT.

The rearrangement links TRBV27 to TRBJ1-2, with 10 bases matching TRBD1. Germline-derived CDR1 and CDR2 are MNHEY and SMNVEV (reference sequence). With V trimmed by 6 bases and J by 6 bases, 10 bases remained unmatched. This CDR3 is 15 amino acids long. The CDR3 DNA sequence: TGTGCCAGCAGCCTCTCGCCGACAGGGGGCGATGGCTACACCTTC. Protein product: CASSLSPTGGDGYTF.

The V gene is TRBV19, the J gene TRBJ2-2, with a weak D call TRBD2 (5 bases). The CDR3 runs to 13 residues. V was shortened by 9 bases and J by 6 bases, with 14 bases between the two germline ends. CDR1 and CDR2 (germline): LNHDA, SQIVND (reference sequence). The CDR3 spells CASSGGLPGELFF. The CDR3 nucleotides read TGTGCCAGCTCCGGAGGTTTACCCGGGGAGCTGTTTTTT.

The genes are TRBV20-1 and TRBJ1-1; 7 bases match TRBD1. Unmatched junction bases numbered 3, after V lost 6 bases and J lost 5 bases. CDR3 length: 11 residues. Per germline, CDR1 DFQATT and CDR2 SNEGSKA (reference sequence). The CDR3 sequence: CSAPGGTEAFF. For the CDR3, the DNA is TGCAGTGCGCCAGGGGGTACTGAAGCTTTCTTT.

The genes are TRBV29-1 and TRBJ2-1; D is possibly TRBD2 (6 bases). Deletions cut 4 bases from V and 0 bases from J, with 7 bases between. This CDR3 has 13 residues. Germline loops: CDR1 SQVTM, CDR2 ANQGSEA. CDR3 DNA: TGCAGCGTTGTGGGGGGCTCCTACAATGAGCAGTTCTTC. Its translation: CSVVGGSYNEQFF.

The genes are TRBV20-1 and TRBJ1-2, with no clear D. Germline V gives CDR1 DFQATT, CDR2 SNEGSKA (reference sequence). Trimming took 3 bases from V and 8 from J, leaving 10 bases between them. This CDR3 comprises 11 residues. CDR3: CSASLRQGYTF. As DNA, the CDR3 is TGCAGTGCTAGCCTGAGGCAGGGCTACACCTTC.

CDR3 in DNA: TGTGCCAGCAGTACACAGAGCTCCTACGAGCAGTACTTC. Translated, it gives CASSTQSSYEQYF. The chain combines TRBV12-3 or TRBV12-4 with TRBJ2-7; no clear D gene. The CDR3 is made up of 13 amino acids. Trimming took off 5 bases at V and 0 bases at J, with 8 bases between the two ends.

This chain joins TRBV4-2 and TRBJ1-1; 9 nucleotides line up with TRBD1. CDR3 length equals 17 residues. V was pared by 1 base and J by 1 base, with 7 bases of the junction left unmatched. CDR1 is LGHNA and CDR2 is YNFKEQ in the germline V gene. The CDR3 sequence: CASSQGIRTGANTEAFF. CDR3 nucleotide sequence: TGTGCCAGCAGCCAAGGAATCAGGACAGGGGCGAACACTGAAGCTTTCTTT.

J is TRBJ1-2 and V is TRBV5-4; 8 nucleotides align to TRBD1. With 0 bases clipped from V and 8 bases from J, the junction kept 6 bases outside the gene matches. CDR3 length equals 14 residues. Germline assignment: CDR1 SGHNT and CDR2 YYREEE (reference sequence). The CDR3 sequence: CASSLAGGAGGYTF. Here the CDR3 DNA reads TGTGCCAGCAGCTTGGCAGGGGGCGCTGGGGGCTACACCTTC.

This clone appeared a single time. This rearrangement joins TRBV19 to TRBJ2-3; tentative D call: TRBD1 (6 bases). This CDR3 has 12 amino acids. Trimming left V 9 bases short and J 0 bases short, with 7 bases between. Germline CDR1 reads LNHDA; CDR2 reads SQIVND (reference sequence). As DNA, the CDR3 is TGTGCCAGCAGGGGTAGCACAGATACGCAGTATTTT. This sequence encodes CASRGSTDTQYF.

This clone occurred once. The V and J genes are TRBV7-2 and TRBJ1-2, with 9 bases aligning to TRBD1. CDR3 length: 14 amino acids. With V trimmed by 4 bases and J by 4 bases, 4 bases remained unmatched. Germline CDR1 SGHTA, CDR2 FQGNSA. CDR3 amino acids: CASSYTGGPYGYTF. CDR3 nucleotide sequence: TGTGCCAGCAGCTATACAGGGGGCCCCTATGGCTACACCTTC. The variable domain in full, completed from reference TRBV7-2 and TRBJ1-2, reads GAGVSQSPSNKVTEKGKDVELRCDPISGHTALYWYRQSLGQGLEFLIYFQGNSAPDKSGLPSDRFSAERTGGSVSTLTIQRTQQEDSAVYLCASSYTGGPYGYTFGSGTRLTVV.

The CDR3 protein is CASSPKDLGQFF. CDR3 nucleotides: TGTGCCAGCAGCCCCAAGGACTTAGGGCAGTTCTTC. This rearrangement joins TRBV9 to TRBJ2-1, with a weak D call TRBD2 (5 bases). The V gene lost 4 bases and the J gene lost 12 bases, with 14 bases spanning the gap. Germline V gives CDR1 SGDLS, CDR2 YYNGEE. The CDR3 contains 12 residues.

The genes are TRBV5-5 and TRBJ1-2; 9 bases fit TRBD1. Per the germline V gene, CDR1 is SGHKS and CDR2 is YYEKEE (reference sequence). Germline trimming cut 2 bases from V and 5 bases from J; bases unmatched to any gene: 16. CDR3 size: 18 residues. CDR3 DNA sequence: TGTGCCAGCAGCTTCGTGCCCTCTACAGGGGGCTATCGGTATGGCTACACCTTC. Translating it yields CASSFVPSTGGYRYGYTF.

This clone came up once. Here the CDR3 DNA reads TGTGCCAGCAGCTGGGGAGGGGGGGTCGAGACCCAGTACTTC. It translates to CASSWGGGVETQYF. The chain is built from TRBV7-9 and TRBJ2-5, with D perhaps TRBD2 (7 bases). This CDR3 has 14 amino acids. Germline-derived CDR1 and CDR2 are SEHNR and FQNEAQ (reference sequence). V lost 4 bases, J lost 5 bases, and 14 bases lay in between. Full variable domain (missing parts from reference TRBV7-9 and TRBJ2-5): DTGVSQNPRHKITKRGQNVTFRCDPISEHNRLYWYRQTLGQGPEFLTYFQNEAQLEKSRLLSDRFSAERPKGSFSTLEIQRTEQGDSAMYLCASSWGGGVETQYFGPGTRLLVL.

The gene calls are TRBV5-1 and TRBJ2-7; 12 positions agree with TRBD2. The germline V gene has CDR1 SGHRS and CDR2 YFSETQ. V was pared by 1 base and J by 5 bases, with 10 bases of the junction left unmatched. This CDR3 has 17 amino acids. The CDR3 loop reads CASSLTSGGTLKNEQYF. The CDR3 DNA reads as TGCGCCAGCAGCTTGACTAGCGGGGGGACCCTAAAGAACGAGCAGTACTTC.

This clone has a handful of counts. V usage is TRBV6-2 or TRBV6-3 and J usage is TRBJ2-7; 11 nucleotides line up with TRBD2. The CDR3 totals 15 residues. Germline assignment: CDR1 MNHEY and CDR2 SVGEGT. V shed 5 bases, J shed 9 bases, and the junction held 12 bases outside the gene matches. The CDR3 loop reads CASSTTSGTPLRQYF. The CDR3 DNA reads TGTGCCAGCAGTACGACTAGCGGGACTCCCCTACGGCAGTACTTC.

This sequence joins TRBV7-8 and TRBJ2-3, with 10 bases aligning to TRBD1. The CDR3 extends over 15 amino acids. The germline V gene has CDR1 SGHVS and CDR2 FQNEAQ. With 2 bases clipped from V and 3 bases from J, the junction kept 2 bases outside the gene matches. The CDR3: CASSLRDRGTDTQYF. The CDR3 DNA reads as TGTGCCAGCAGCTTAAGGGACAGGGGAACAGATACGCAGTATTTT. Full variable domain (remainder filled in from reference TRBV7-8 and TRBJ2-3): GAGVSQSPRYKVAKRGQDVALRCDPISGHVSLFWYQQALGQGPEFLTYFQNEAQLDKSGLPSDRFFAERPEGSVSTLKIQRTQQEDSAVYLCASSLRDRGTDTQYFGPGTRLTVL.

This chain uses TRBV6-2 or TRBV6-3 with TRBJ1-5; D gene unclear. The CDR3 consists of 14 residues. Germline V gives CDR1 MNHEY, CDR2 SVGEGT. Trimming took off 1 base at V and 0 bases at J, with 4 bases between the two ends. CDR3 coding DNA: TGTGCCAGCAGTTACTTTTATAGCAATCAGCCCCAGCATTTT. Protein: CASSYFYSNQPQHF.

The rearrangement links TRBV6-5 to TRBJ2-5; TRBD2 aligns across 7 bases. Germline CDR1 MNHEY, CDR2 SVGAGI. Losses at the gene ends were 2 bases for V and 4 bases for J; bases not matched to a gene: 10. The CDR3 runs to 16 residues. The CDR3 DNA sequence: TGTGCCAGCAGTTACGGGGGGGTTAGTGGGTTAGAGACCCAGTACTTC. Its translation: CASSYGGVSGLETQYF.

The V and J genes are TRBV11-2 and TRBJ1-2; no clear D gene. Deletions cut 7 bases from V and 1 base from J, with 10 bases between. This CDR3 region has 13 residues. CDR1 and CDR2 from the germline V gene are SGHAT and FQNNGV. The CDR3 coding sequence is TGTGCCAGCACAGTGAACAATAACTATGGCTACACCTTC. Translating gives CASTVNNNYGYTF.

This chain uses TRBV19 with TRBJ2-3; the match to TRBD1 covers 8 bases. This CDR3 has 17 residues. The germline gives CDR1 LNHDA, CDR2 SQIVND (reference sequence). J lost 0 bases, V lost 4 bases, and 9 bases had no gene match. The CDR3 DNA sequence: TGTGCCAGTAGTACCGGGACAGGTTACACTAGCACAGATACGCAGTATTTT. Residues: CASSTGTGYTSTDTQYF.

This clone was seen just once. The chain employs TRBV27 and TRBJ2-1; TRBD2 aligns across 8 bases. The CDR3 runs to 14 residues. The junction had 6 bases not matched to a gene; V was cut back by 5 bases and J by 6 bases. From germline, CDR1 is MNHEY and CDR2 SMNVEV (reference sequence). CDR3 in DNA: TGTGCCAGCAGTGGCCGGGAGGGGGGCAATGAGCAGTTCTTC. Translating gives CASSGREGGNEQFF.

The CDR3 loop reads CASSLEGGSNYGYTF. The CDR3 coding sequence is TGTGCCAGCAGCTTAGAGGGGGGGAGCAACTATGGCTACACCTTC. The V gene is TRBV11-3, the J gene TRBJ1-2, with a possible D match to TRBD1 (5 bases). This CDR3 is 15 amino acids long. Germline V gene lookup returns CDR1 SGHNT and CDR2 YENEEA. V was shortened by 0 bases and J by 2 bases, with 10 bases between the two germline ends.